These 16 T cell receptor beta chains share one sample of origin, sequenced in a study of CD8+CD57+ T cells in acquired aplastic anemia. Genomic DNA provided the template from which TCR beta VDJ and CDR3 profiles were obtained. TCRdb processed the reads anew with MiXCR; each CDR3 protein has one entry. Seen here are about 400,000 distinct CDR3 sequences, under 80% observed once, and the top ten hold 4%. The sequenced sample was sorted CD4+, CD8+, or CD8+CD57+ T cells (not recorded which) from PBMCs. Every receptor here comes from a human donor in good health, serving as a control.

A single count supports this clonotype. The chain joins TRBV7-3 to TRBJ2-7, with D perhaps TRBD2 (5 bases). CDR3 length equals 10 residues. Trimming took 8 bases from V and 4 from J, leaving 6 bases between them. Germline V gene sequence: CDR1 SGHTA, CDR2 FQGTGA. As DNA, the CDR3 is TGTGCCAGCGAGGGTTACGAGCAGTACTTC. Protein product: CASEGYEQYF.

Concerning this clonotype: Compared with germline, one end of the junction differs, possibly owing to a read error. The V call is TRBV7-8, the J call TRBJ2-1, with unresolved D. The CDR3 has 12 amino acids. Germline-derived CDR1 and CDR2 are SGHVS and FQNEAQ. Written as DNA, the CDR3 is TGTGCCAGCAGCTTACTTTCGAACACTGAAGCTTTC. Amino acids: CASSLLSNTEAF.

On this clonotype: One end of the junction fails to match germline, which may point to a read error. The V and J genes are TRBV10-3 and TRBJ1-6; 7 bases are a match to TRBD1. This CDR3 is built from 17 residues. Germline V gene data show CDR1 as ENHRY and CDR2 as SYGVKD. CDR3 nucleotide sequence: TGTGCCATCAGCGAGCCGGGACAGAGGATCTATAATTCACCCCCCCACTTT. This translates into CAISEPGQRIYNSPPHF.

This clonotype was seen many times. This chain links TRBV29-1 with TRBJ2-1; no clear D gene. Trimming left V 4 bases short and J 5 bases short, with 9 bases between. The CDR3 loop spans 12 amino acids. Looked up from germline, CDR1 is SQVTM and CDR2 is ANQGSEA. The CDR3 sequence is CSVGLRHNEQFF. The CDR3, as DNA: TGCAGCGTTGGTCTTAGACACAATGAGCAGTTCTTC.

As concerns this clonotype: Just one base apart from a much larger clone, this may be a read error. The rearrangement uses TRBV5-5 and TRBJ2-2; D is uncertain. Germline-derived CDR1 and CDR2 are SGHKS and YYEKEE (reference sequence). V gave up 4 bases and J gave up 2 bases, with 15 bases separating them. This CDR3 is built from 16 residues. CDR3 sequence reads: CASSQAESLNTGELFF. The CDR3, as DNA: TGTGCCAGCAGCCAAGCAGAAAGCTTAAACACCGGGGAGCTGTTTTTT.

This clonotype was found many times. The CDR3 bases are TGTGCCAGCAGCTTAGAGAAGGGGGGGGTGAAGACCCAGTACTTC. Translated, it gives CASSLEKGGVKTQYF. V is TRBV7-2 and J is TRBJ2-5, with D possibly TRBD2 on 7 matching bases. The V end was cut by 1 base, the J end by 6 bases, with 15 bases between. The CDR3 runs 15 residues. CDR1 SGHTA and CDR2 FQGNSA come from the germline V gene.

This chain connects TRBV7-2 to TRBJ1-4, with 9 nucleotides matching TRBD1. This CDR3 spans 14 amino acids. V was pared by 3 bases and J by 5 bases, with 1 base of the junction left unmatched. Germline V lookup: CDR1 SGHTA, CDR2 FQGNSA. The CDR3 region has the DNA TGTGCCAGCAGCTTTGGGACAGGGAATGAAAAACTGTTTTTT. Amino acids: CASSFGTGNEKLFF.

This chain uses TRBV29-1 with TRBJ2-7, with 10 positions matching TRBD1. Trimming removed 4 bases from V and 5 bases from J; junction bases left unmatched: 8. This CDR3 is 14 amino acids long. The germline gives CDR1 SQVTM, CDR2 ANQGSEA. CDR3 protein: CSVGLRDRGNEQYF. CDR3 in DNA: TGCAGCGTTGGACTCCGGGACAGGGGAAACGAGCAGTACTTC.

The chain has TRBV10-3 and TRBJ2-7; weak D call: TRBD1 (7 bases). This CDR3 contains 14 residues. Germline CDR1 and CDR2: ENHRY and SYGVKD. Trimming pared 8 bases from V and 7 bases from J, leaving 21 bases between. The DNA for the CDR3 is TGTGCCATCGGGGTCAGGGGGACTCAGCGAGAGCAGTACTTC. Translating gives CAIGVRGTQREQYF.

About this clonotype itself: At one of its ends the junction is not consistent with the germline gene, which may arise from a read error. V is TRBV7-2 and J is TRBJ1-4; 7 nucleotides agree with TRBD1. The CDR3 has 14 amino acids. Germline CDR1 SGHTA, CDR2 FQGNSA. The CDR3 DNA reads TGTGCCAGCAGCTTAGATCTAGGGGACAGAGCTCTGATTTTT. Translating gives CASSLDLGDRALIF.

In its sample, this clonotype was seen many times. This chain links TRBV5-8 with TRBJ2-2, with D possibly matching TRBD1 (6 bases). Germline V gene data show CDR1 as SGHTS and CDR2 as YDEGEE. This CDR3 spans 14 amino acids. Trimming cost V 4 bases and J 5 bases, with 12 bases left between them. Here the CDR3 DNA reads TGTGCCAGCAGCATCCCTACAGGGACCGGGGAGCTGTTTTTT. Translation gives CASSIPTGTGELFF.

Points on this clonotype: Germline and junction disagree at one end, which may indicate a read error. The V and J genes are TRBV10-3 and TRBJ1-3; D perhaps matches TRBD1 (6 bases). The CDR3 length is 13 residues. Germline CDR1 and CDR2: ENHRY and SYGVKD. The CDR3 sequence is CAISGDTTRTIYF. CDR3 DNA: TGTGCCATCAGTGGGGACACCACCAGGACCATATACTTT.

Turning to this clonotype: This CDR3 fails to terminate in the conserved phenylalanine or tryptophan, so it likely reflects a read error. The chain combines TRBV3-1 with TRBJ1-2; TRBD1 might be the D (5 bases). Trimming took 2 bases from V and 4 from J, leaving 8 bases between them. The germline V gene has CDR1 LGHDT and CDR2 YNNKEL (reference sequence). The CDR3 is 13 residues long. The CDR3: CASSQRGGYGYTL. DNA for the CDR3: TGTGCCAGCAGCCAAAGGGGCGGCTATGGCTACACCCTC.

Concerning this clonotype itself: The CDR3 carries no conserved terminal phenylalanine or tryptophan, so it likely arises from a read error. It is unclear where the CDR3 begins or ends on the DNA, so no DNA is shown, and the CDR3 is as TCRdb lists it. The V and J genes are TRBV7-8 and TRBJ2-5; no check of the table's D call, TRBD1, against the DNA was made. Germline V lookup: CDR1 SGHVS, CDR2 FQNEAQ. The CDR3 is 14 amino acids long, termini counted. Here the CDR3 reads CASSFQTPPGAYES.

This clonotype was detected many times. J is TRBJ1-6 and V is TRBV20-1, with a tentative D call TRBD1 (5 bases). The CDR3 covers 15 residues. The germline V gene has CDR1 DFQATT and CDR2 SNEGSKA (reference sequence). V dropped 6 bases and J dropped 6 bases, with 18 bases sitting between them. CDR3 bases: TGCAGTGCGAGTAGGCAGGGAGGTGTTAATTCACCCCTCCACTTT. Amino acids: CSASRQGGVNSPLHF.

In this sample, this clonotype turned up many times. A read error may produce the germline difference seen at one junction end. This chain links TRBV5-1 with TRBJ2-7; a possible D gene is TRBD2 (5 bases). Germline V CDR1 and CDR2: SGHRS, YFSETQ. The CDR3 covers 13 residues. CDR3 in amino acids: CASSLTGSYEQYF. In DNA, the CDR3 is TGTGCCAGCAGCTTAACGGGGAGCTACGAGCAGTACTTC.